This T cell receptor beta chain was captured by sequencing in a study of T cell changes during pregnancy in multiple sclerosis. This CDR3 has 15 amino acids. Losses at the gene ends were 6 bases for V and 3 bases for J; bases not matched to a gene: 6. Germline CDR1 reads SGHVS; CDR2 reads FNYEAQ. Some clones are missing from TCRdb's copy, which holds only in-frame ones; the method was immunoSEQ multiplex PCR. The table shows some 27,000 clones, with under 90% occurring only once. This clonotype was sampled from a female donor in good health, enrolled as a control in a pregnancy study. The gene calls are TRBV7-6 and TRBJ2-7; 12 bases fit TRBD2. This specimen consisted of CD4+ T cells from peripheral blood mononuclear cells, obtained in the first trimester of pregnancy. The DNA for the CDR3 is TGTGCCAGCAGTCAATCACTAGCGGGAGGCTACGAGCAGTACTTC. This translates into CASSQSLAGGYEQYF.